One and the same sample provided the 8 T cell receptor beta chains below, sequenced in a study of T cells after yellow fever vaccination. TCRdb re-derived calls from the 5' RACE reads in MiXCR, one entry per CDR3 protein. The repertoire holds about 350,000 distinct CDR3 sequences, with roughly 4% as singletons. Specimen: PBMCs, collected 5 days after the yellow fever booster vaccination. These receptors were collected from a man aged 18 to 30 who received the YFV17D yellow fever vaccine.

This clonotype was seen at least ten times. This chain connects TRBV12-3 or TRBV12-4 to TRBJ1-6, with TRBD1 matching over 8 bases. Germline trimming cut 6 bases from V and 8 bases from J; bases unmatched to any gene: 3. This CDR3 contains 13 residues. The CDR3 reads CASREQGDSPLHF. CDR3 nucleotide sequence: TGTGCCAGCAGGGAACAGGGGGATTCACCCCTCCACTTT.

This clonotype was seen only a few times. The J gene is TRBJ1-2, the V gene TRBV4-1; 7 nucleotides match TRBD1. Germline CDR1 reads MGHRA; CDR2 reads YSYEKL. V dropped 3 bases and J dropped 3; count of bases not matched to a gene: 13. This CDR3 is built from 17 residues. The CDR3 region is CASSQLDREPAHYGYTF. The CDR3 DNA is TGCGCCAGCAGCCAGCTCGACAGGGAACCAGCCCACTATGGCTACACCTTC.

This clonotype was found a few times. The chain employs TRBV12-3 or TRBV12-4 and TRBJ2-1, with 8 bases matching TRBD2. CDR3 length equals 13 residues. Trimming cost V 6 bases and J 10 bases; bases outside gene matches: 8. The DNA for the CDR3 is TGTGCCAGCAGCGGTCGGGTAGCGGGGGAGCAGTTCTTC. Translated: CASSGRVAGEQFF.

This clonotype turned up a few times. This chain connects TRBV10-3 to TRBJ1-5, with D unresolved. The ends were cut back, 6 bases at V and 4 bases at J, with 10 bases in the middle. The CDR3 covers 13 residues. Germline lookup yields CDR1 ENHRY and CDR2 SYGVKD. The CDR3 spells CAIRDHLNQPQHF. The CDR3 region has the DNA TGTGCCATCAGGGATCACTTAAATCAGCCCCAGCATTTT.

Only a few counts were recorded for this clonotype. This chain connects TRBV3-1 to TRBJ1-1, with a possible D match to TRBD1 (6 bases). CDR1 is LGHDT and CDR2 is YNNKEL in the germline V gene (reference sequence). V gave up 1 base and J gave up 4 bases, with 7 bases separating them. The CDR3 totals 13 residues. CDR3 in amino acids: CASSQGGRTEAFF. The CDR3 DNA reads TGTGCCAGCAGCCAAGGGGGGCGCACTGAAGCTTTCTTT.

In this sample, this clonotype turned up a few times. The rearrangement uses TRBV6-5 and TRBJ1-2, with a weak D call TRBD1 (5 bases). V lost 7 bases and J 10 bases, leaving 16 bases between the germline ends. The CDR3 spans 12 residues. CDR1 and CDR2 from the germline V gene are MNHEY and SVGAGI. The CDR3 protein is CASKVLGGAYTF. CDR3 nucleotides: TGTGCCAGCAAGGTCCTAGGCGGGGCCTACACCTTC.

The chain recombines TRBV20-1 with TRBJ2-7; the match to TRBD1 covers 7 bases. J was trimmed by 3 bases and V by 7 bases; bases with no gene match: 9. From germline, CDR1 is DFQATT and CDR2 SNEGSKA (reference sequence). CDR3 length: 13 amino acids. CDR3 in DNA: TGCAGTGGTATGGACAGGCCTAACTACGAGCAGTACTTC. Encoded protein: CSGMDRPNYEQYF.

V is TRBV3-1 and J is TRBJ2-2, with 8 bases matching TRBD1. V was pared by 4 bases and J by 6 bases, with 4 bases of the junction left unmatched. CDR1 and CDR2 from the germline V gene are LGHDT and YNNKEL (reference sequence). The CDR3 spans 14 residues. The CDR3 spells CASSRQGAAGELFF. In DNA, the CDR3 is TGTGCCAGCAGCCGGCAGGGGGCGGCCGGGGAGCTGTTTTTT.